The T cell receptor beta chain under discussion was sequenced for a study of shared clonotypes between healthy human individuals. The method was immunoSEQ multiplex PCR; TCRdb's version includes in-frame clones alone and lacks a portion of them. Of around 640,000 clones in the sample, 96% are singletons; the top ten hold 0.11%. Germline V gives CDR1 MGHRA, CDR2 YSYEKL. This CDR3 contains 17 residues. Trimming stripped 0 bases from V and 2 bases from J, with 15 bases between. As defined, naive CD8 cells were CD45RO-negative and positively selected for CCR7, with terminally differentiated effector memory CD45RA+ cells excluded.

The chain combines TRBV4-1 with TRBJ2-3; no definite D call. Source material: naive CD8+ T cells sorted from blood. The receptor was isolated from a woman in her twenties or thirties in good health. DNA for the CDR3: TGCGCCAGCAGCCAAGATCCCCTGACGTTACTCACAGATACGCAGTATTTT. Amino acids: CASSQDPLTLLTDTQYF.